These 6 T cell receptor beta chains came from one sample sequenced in a study of blood T cell repertoires in COVID-19. The repertoire was sequenced with immunoSEQ multiplex PCR; TCRdb's copy has only in-frame clones and lacks some. The table has about half a million clones, 75% to 90% seen once; the top ten hold around 0.9%. The sequenced sample consisted of peripheral blood. The receptors shown here come from a young man with COVID-19, enrolled during active disease.

The rearrangement joins TRBV18 to TRBJ2-1, with 7 bases identical to TRBD1. CDR1 is KGHSH and CDR2 is LQKENI in the germline V gene. The CDR3 has 13 residues. J was trimmed by 7 bases and V by 2 bases; bases with no gene match: 2. As DNA, the CDR3 is TGTGCCAGCTCACCAGGGACAGCGAATGAGCAGTTCTTC. Translating it yields CASSPGTANEQFF.

This sequence joins TRBV11-3 and TRBJ1-6; 8 nucleotides match TRBD1. The CDR3 extends over 14 amino acids. The V gene end was trimmed by 6 bases and the J gene end by 9 bases; junction bases not matched to a gene: 7. CDR1 is SGHNT, CDR2 YENEEA, per germline. CDR3 loop: CASSLTGVGSPLHF. CDR3 nucleotides: TGTGCCAGCAGTTTGACAGGGGTGGGTTCACCCCTCCACTTT.

V usage is TRBV24-1 and J usage is TRBJ2-5; 9 nucleotides align to TRBD2. The CDR3 contains 18 residues. Losses at the gene ends were 1 base for V and 1 base for J; bases not matched to a gene: 9. Germline CDR1 reads KGHDR; CDR2 reads SFDVKD. CDR3 region: CATSDFKLAGPPQETQYF. The CDR3 nucleotides read TGTGCCACCAGTGATTTTAAACTAGCGGGCCCCCCCCAAGAGACCCAGTACTTC.

The chain is built from TRBV4-1 and TRBJ2-5, with 8 nucleotides matching TRBD1. Germline-derived CDR1 and CDR2 are MGHRA and YSYEKL. The CDR3 spans 16 residues. V lost 2 bases to trimming and J lost 4 bases; unmatched junction nucleotides: 9. The CDR3 nucleotides are TGCGCCAGCAGCCAATTGGCTCTGGACAGGGCAGAGACCCAGTACTTC. Amino acid sequence: CASSQLALDRAETQYF.

This chain joins TRBV3-1 (or the pseudogene TRBV3-2) and TRBJ1-4; 7 bases map to TRBD1. The J segment lost 0 bases and the V segment lost 4 bases, leaving 11 bases of the junction unmatched. This CDR3 region has 18 residues. The germline V gene has CDR1 LGHDT and CDR2 YNNKEL (reference sequence). The CDR3 spells CASSLGDRRVATNEKLFF. The CDR3 DNA sequence: TGTGCCAGCAGCCTAGGGGACAGACGAGTTGCAACTAATGAAAAACTGTTTTTT.

In the case of this clone: Additional DNA sequences in this sample encode the identical CDR3. This chain connects TRBV18 to TRBJ2-2; D is perhaps TRBD2 (5 bases). CDR3 size: 13 residues. Trimming left V 5 bases short and J 6 bases short, with 10 bases between. Germline V gene data show CDR1 as KGHSH and CDR2 as LQKENI. CDR3 sequence reads: CASSSTSSGELFF. The CDR3 nucleotides are TGTGCCAGCTCATCTACTAGTTCCGGGGAGCTGTTTTTT.